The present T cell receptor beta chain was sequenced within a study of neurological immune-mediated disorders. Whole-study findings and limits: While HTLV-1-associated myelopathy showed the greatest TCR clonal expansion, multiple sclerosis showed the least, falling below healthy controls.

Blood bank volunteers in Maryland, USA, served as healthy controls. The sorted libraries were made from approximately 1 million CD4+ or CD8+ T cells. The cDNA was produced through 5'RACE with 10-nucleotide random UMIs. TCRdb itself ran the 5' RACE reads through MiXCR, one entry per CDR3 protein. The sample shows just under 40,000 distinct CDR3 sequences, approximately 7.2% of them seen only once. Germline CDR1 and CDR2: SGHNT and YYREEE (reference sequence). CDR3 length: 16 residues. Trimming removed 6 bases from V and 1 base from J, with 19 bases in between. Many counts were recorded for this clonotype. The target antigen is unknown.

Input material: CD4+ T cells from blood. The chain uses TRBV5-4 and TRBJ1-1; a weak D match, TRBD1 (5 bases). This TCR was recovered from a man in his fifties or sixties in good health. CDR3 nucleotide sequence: TGTGCCAGCACCCGAGTGGGGCTGGGGTCGAACACTGAAGCTTTCTTT. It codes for CASTRVGLGSNTEAFF.